What follows is one T cell receptor beta chain and its context. Its specificity is not known. CDR1 and CDR2 from the germline V gene are MNHEY and SMNVEV (reference sequence). This CDR3 comprises 15 residues. V was clipped by 8 bases and J by 0 bases; unmatched bases: 7. PCR amplification relied on 60 Vbeta primers (plus 13 Jbeta primers). Clones were sequenced by immunoSEQ multiplex PCR, and TCRdb holds only the in-frame ones, with some missing. This table holds 54,000 or so clones, approximately 70% found once. This record comes from a study of cytomegalovirus exposure and HLA in healthy donors. Study in general: The study placed around 80% of its 398 genotyped donors in the Caucasian-associated ancestry cluster. Regarding the study as a whole: A later analysis found most CMV-associated TCR beta chains apparently HLA-restricted. The presence/absence work took it that sequencing depth was about the same across donors. Common viral pathogens were later found to be apparently linked to several of the most significant clusters.

The sequence derives from a woman aged 60-70 years in good health and CMV-seropositive. The chain recombines TRBV27 with TRBJ1-3; 7 bases are a match to TRBD1. Sequenced material: PBMCs. The CDR3 DNA follows: TGTGCCAGCGGTAATACAGGGGCCTCTGGAAACACCATATATTTT. It translates to CASGNTGASGNTIYF.